Given below is one T cell receptor (beta chain) in context. The data are from a study of blood T cell repertoires in COVID-19. About the research overall: Both acute and convalescent COVID-19 samples were obtained from the United States, Italy and Spain. PBMCs, B-cell-depleted T cells, or T cells provided the cDNA or gDNA that made up the material.

Per the original data handling: For nucleated cells, counts were estimated from reference gene primer amplification. TCRdb's copy holds only in-frame clones and misses some; the assay was immunoSEQ multiplex PCR. V and J calls plus clone size are reproduced from that table; the DNA served to infer D and trimming. The sample holds a few hundred thousand clones; more than 65% are singletons and the top ten take about 3.9%. After removal of 0 bases from V and 4 bases from J, the junction contained 5 bases not matched to a gene. The CDR3 extends over 17 amino acids. Germline CDR1 reads ENHRY; CDR2 reads SYGVKD.

V is TRBV10-3 and J is TRBJ2-2; 10 bases fit TRBD2. This sequence was found in an elderly woman with acute or convalescent COVID-19. Input material: peripheral blood. DNA for the CDR3: TGTGCCATCAGTGAGTCCCCCGGACTAGCGGTCACCGGGGAGCTGTTTTTT. Amino acid sequence: CAISESPGLAVTGELFF.